This T cell receptor (beta chain) was profiled in a study of cytomegalovirus exposure and HLA in healthy donors. Study summary: From about 180 million T cells, an earlier analysis saw approximately 110 million unique TCR beta sequences.

V was trimmed by 3 bases and J by 1 base, leaving 12 bases between them. The CDR3 is 16 amino acids. CDR1 SGHTA and CDR2 FQGNSA come from the germline V gene. Primers: 60 Vbeta forward and 13 Jbeta reverse. TCRdb's copy holds only in-frame clones and misses some; the assay was immunoSEQ multiplex PCR. This table has around 200,000 clones, around 75% appearing once. The receptor was isolated from a woman between 25 and 40 years old in good health and CMV-seropositive. The rearrangement links TRBV7-2 to TRBJ2-2; weak D call: TRBD2 (6 bases). The source material was PBMCs. CDR3 in amino acids: CASSLRERVNTGELFF. The CDR3 bases are TGTGCCAGCAGCTTGAGGGAGCGGGTGAACACCGGGGAGCTGTTTTTT.